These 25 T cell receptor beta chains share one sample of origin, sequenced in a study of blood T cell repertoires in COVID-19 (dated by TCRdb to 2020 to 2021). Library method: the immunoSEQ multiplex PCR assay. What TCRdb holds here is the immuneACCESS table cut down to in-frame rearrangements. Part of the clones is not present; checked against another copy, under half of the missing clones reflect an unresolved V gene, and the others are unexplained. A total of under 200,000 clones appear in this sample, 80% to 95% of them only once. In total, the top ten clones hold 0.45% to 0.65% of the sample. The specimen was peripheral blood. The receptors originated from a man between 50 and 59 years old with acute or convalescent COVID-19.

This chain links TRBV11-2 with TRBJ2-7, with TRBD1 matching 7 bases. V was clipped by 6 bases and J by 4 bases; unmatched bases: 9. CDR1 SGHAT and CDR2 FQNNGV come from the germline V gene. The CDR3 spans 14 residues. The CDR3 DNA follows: TGTGCCAGCAGACACCCGACAGGGCGGTACGAGCAGTACTTC. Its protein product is CASRHPTGRYEQYF.

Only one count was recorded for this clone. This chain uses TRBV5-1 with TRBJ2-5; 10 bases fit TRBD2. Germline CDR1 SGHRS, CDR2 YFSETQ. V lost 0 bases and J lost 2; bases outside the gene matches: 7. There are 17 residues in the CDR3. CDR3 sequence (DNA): TGCGCCAGCAGCTTGGCCGGCACTAGCGGGGAGCAAGAGACCCAGTACTTC. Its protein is CASSLAGTSGEQETQYF. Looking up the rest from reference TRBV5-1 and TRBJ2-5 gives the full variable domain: KAGVTQTPRYLIKTRGQQVTLSCSPISGHRSVSWYQQTPGQGLQFLFEYFSETQRNKGNFPGRFSGRQFSNSRSEMNVSTLELGDSALYLCASSLAGTSGEQETQYFGPGTRLLVL.

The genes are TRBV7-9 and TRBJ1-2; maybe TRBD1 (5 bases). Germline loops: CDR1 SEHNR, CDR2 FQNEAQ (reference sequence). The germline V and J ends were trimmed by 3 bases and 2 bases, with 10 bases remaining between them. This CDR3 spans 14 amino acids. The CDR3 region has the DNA TGTGCCAGCAGCTTTGGGCAGGGAAACTATGGCTACACCTTC. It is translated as CASSFGQGNYGYTF.

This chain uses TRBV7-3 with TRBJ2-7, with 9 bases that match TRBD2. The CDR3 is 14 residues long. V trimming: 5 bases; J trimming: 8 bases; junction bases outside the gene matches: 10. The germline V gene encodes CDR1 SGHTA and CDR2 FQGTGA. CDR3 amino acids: CASSVEAGGPQQYF. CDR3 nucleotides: TGTGCCAGCAGCGTAGAGGCGGGAGGGCCTCAGCAGTACTTC.

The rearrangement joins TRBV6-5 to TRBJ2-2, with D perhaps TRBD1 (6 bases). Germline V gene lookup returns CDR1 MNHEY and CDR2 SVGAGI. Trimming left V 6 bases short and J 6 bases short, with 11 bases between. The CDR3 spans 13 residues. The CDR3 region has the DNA TGTGCCAGCAGGCATACAGGGTCCGGGGAGCTGTTTTTT. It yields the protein CASRHTGSGELFF.

This CDR3 is CASSMTDRDEQYF. The CDR3 nucleotides read TGTGCCAGCAGCATGACGGACAGGGACGAGCAGTACTTC. The chain links TRBV5-6 to TRBJ2-7; 8 nucleotides match TRBD1. The germline CDR1 and CDR2 sequences are SGHDT and YYEEEE. This CDR3 is 13 amino acids long. The trim removed 4 bases at V and 5 bases at J, leaving 5 bases unmatched. The whole variable domain, remainder taken from reference TRBV5-6 and TRBJ2-7, is DAGVTQSPTHLIKTRGQQVTLRCSPKSGHDTVSWYQQALGQGPQFIFQYYEEEERQRGNFPDRFSGHQFPNYSSELNVNALLLGDSALYLCASSMTDRDEQYFGPGTRLTVT.

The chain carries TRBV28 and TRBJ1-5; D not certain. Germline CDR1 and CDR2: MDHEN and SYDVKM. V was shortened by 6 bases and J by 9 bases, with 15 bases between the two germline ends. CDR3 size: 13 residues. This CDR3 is CASRNEGGVPQHF. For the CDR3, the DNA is TGTGCCAGCAGAAACGAGGGCGGGGTGCCCCAGCATTTT.

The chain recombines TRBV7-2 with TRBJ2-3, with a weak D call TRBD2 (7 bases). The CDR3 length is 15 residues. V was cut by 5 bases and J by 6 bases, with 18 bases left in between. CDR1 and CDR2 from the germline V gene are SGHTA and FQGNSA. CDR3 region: CASSPGGSERDTQYF. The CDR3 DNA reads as TGTGCCAGCAGCCCGGGGGGCTCAGAACGGGATACGCAGTATTTT.

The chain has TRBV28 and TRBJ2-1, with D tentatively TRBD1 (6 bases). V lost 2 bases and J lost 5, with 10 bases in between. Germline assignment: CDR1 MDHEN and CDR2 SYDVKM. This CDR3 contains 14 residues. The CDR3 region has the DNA TGTGCCAGCAGTTTAGGATCAGGGGACAATGAGCAGTTCTTC. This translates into CASSLGSGDNEQFF.

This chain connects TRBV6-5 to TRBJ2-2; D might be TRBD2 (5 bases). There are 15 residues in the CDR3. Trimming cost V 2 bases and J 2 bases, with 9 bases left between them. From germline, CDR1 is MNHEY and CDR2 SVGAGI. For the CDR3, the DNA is TGTGCCAGCAGTTACGATACGGGAAACACCGGGGAGCTGTTTTTT. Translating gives CASSYDTGNTGELFF.

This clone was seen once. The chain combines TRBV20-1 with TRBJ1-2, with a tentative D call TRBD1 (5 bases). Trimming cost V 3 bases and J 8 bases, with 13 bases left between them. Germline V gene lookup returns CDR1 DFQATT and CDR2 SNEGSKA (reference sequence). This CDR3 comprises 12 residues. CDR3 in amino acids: CSASQGNEGYTF. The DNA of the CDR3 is TGCAGTGCTAGTCAGGGAAATGAAGGCTACACCTTC.

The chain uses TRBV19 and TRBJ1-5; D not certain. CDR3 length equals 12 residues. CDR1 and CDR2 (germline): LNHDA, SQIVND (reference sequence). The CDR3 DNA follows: TGTGGAACGGGTACGGGCAATCAGCCCCAGCATTTT. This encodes CGTGTGNQPQHF.

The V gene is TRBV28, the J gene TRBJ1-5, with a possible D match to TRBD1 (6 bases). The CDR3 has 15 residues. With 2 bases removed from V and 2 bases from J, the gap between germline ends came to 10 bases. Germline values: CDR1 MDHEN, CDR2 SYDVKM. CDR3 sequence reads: CASSLAGARNQPQHF. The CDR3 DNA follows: TGTGCCAGCAGTTTAGCAGGGGCCCGCAATCAGCCCCAGCATTTT.

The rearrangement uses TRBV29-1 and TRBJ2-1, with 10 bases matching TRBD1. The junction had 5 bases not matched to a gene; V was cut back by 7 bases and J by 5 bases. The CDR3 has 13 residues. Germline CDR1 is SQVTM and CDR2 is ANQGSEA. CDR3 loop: CSEAGTGDNEQFF. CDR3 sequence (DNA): TGCAGCGAAGCCGGGACAGGGGACAATGAGCAGTTCTTC.

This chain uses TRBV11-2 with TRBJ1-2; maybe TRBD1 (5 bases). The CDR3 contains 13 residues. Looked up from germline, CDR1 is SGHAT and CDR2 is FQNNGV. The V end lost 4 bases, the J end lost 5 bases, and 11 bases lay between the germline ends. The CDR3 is CASSWGVEYGYTF. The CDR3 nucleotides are TGTGCCAGCAGCTGGGGGGTAGAGTATGGCTACACCTTC. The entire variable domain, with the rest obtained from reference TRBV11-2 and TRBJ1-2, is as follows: EAGVAQSPRYKIIEKRQSVAFWCNPISGHATLYWYQQILGQGPKLLIQFQNNGVVDDSQLPKDRFSAERLKGVDSTLKIQPAKLEDSAVYLCASSWGVEYGYTFGSGTRLTVV.

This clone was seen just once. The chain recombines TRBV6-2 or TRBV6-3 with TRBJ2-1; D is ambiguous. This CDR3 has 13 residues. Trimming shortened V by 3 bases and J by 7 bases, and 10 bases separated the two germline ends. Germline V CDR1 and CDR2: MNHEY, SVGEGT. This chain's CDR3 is CASSYEVWNEQFF. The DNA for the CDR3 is TGTGCCAGCAGTTATGAGGTCTGGAATGAGCAGTTCTTC.

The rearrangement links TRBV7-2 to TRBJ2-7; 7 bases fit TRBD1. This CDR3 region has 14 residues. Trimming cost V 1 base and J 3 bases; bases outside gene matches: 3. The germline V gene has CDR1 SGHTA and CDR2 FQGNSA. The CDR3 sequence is CASSLDDRVYEQYV. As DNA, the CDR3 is TGTGCCAGCAGCTTAGACGACAGGGTCTACGAGCAGTACGTC.

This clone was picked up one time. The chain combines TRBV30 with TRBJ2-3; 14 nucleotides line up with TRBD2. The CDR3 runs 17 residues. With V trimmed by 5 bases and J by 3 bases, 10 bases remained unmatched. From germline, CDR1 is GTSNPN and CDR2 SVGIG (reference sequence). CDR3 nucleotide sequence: TGTGCCTGGTCCGGGACTAGCGGGAGTGTGCCGACAGATACGCAGTATTTT. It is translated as CAWSGTSGSVPTDTQYF. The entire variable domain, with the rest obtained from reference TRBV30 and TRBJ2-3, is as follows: SQTIHQWPATLVQPVGSPLSLECTVEGTSNPNLYWYRQAAGRGLQLLFYSVGIGQISSEVPQNLSASRPQDRQFILSSKKLLLSDSGFYLCAWSGTSGSVPTDTQYFGPGTRLTVL.

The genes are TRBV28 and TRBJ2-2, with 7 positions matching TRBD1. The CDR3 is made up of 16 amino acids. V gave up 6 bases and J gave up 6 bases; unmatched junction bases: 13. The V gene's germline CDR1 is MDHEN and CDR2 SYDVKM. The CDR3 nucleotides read TGTGCCAGCAGGCCACGGACAGGTGGTTGGTCCGGGGAGCTGTTTTTT. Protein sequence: CASRPRTGGWSGELFF.

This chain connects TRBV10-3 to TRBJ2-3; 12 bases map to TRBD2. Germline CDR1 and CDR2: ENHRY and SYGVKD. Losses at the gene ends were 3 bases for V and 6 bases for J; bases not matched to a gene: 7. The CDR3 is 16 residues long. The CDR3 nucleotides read TGTGCCATCAGTGATGTTCTAGCGGGAGGGTTTGATACGCAGTATTTT. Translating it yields CAISDVLAGGFDTQYF.

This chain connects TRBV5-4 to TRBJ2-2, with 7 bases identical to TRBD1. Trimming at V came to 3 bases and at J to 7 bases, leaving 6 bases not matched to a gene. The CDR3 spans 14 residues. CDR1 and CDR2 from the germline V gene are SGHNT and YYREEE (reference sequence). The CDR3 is CASSSQGVHGELFF. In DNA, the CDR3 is TGTGCCAGCAGCTCCCAGGGGGTGCACGGGGAGCTGTTTTTT.

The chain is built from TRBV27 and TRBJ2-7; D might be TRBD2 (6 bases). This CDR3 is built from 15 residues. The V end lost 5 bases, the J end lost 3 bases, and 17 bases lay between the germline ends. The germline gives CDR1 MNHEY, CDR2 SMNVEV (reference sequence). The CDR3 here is CASSMDGLLDYEQYF. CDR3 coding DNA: TGTGCCAGCAGTATGGACGGACTACTGGACTACGAGCAGTACTTC.

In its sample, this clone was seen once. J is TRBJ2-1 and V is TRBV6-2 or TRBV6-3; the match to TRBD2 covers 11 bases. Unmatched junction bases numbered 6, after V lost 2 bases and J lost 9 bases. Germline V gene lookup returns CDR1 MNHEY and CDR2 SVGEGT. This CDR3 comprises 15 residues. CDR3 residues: CASSYVAGGLGEQFF. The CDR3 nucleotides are TGTGCCAGCAGTTACGTAGCGGGGGGGCTCGGTGAGCAGTTCTTC.

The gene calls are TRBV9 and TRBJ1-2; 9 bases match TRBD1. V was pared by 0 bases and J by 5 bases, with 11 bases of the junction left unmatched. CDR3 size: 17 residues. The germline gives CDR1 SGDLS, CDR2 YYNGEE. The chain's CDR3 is CASSVALTGGLGYGYTF. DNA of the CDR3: TGTGCCAGCAGCGTAGCGCTCACAGGGGGCTTGGGGTATGGCTACACCTTC.

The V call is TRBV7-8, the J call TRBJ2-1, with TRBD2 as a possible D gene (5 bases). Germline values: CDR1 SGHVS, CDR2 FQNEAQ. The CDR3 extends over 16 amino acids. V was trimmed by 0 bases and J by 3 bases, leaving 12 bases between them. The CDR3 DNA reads TGTGCCAGCAGCTTAGCGGTGGGAGCATTCTACAATGAGCAGTTCTTC. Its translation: CASSLAVGAFYNEQFF.